Listed below are T cell receptor beta chains from one sample, sequenced in a study of T cell changes during pregnancy in multiple sclerosis. Profiled with immunoSEQ multiplex PCR; TCRdb holds only in-frame clones, not every one. This table has some 74,000 clones, more than 90% appearing once. This material consisted of peripheral blood, taken after pregnancy. These receptors were taken from a female donor in good health, enrolled as a control in a pregnancy study. CDR3s include the opening cysteine and the closing phenylalanine or tryptophan. Fields, in order: J gene, D gene, clone size, V gene, CDR3 DNA, CDR3 protein. A D gene is named only where the DNA matches it firmly. The listing skips clone size in some rows; elsewhere it reads once, few, many or a size class.

TRBJ2-2	-	-	TRBV6-4	TGTGCCAGCAGTGTGGGTAGCCTGAACACCGGGGAGCTGTTTTTT	CASSVGSLNTGELFF
TRBJ1-1	TRBD1	-	TRBV5-1	TGCGCCAGCAGCTTCCGGGACAGGGGGTTAACTGAAGCTTTCTTT	CASSFRDRGLTEAFF
TRBJ2-7	-	-	TRBV5-6	TGTGCCAGCAGCGCCGGACAGATCTACGAGCAGTACTTC	CASSAGQIYEQYF
TRBJ2-6	TRBD1	-	TRBV7-9	TGTGCCAGTCGCTGGACAGGGACTGGGGCCAACGTCCTGACTTTC	CASRWTGTGANVLTF
TRBJ2-2	-	-	TRBV4-1	TGCGCCAGCAGCCCAGGGGTGTTCGCGAACACCGGGGAGCTGTTTTTT	CASSPGVFANTGELFF
TRBJ1-2	-	-	TRBV23-1	TGCGCCAGCAGTCAATCTTGGGGGGAGAGAAACTATGGCTACACCTTC	CASSQSWGERNYGYTF
TRBJ2-1	TRBD2	once	TRBV7-2	TGTGCCAGCAGCTTACTGGCGGGGGGATACAATGAGCAGTTCTTC	CASSLLAGGYNEQFF
TRBJ2-2	-	-	TRBV28	TGTGCCAGCAGCGCACCCCGGGACTCCATCGGGGAGCTGTTCTTT	CASSAPRDSIGELFF
TRBJ1-4	TRBD1	-	TRBV7-9	TGTGCCAGCACCCCGGGACAGGGTATTGCGACTAATGAAAAACTGTTTTTT	CASTPGQGIATNEKLFF
TRBJ1-1	-	-	TRBV6-1	TGTGCCAGCAGATGGCAGGGAACTGAAGCTTTCTTT	CASRWQGTEAFF
TRBJ1-5	-	-	TRBV30	TGTGCCTGGAGTAGCGGGCAGGGCAATCAGCCCCAGCATTTT	CAWSSGQGNQPQHF
TRBJ2-3	-	-	TRBV6-7	TGTGCCAGCCGGCACAGGGTTATCACAGATACGCAGTATTTT	CASRHRVITDTQYF
TRBJ1-5	-	-	TRBV28	TGTGCCAGCAGTACCGTCGAAAGGGACATTAGCAATCAGCCCCAGCATTTT	CASSTVERDISNQPQHF
TRBJ2-7	TRBD1	-	TRBV28	TGTGCCAGCAACAGGGGATACGAGCAGTACTTC	CASNRGYEQYF
TRBJ2-1	-	-	TRBV6-5	TGTGCCAGCTTGCAGGAGGGGGGGAGGCTCAATGAGCAGTTCTTC	CASLQEGGRLNEQFF
TRBJ2-2	-	-	TRBV7-9	TGTGCCAGCAGCTTAGAAGCAGGGAACACCGGGGAGCTGTTTTTT	CASSLEAGNTGELFF
TRBJ1-4	TRBD1	-	TRBV7-2	TGTGCCAGCAGCTTTCAGGGGGGCACTAATGAAAAACTGTTTTTT	CASSFQGGTNEKLFF
TRBJ2-5	TRBD1	-	TRBV10-2	TGCGCCAGCAGTGAATCCATTCGGGACTTAGGGACAGGGCGAGAGACCCAGTACTTC	CASSESIRDLGTGRETQYF
TRBJ2-1	-	once	TRBV18	TGTGCCAGCTCGCAAGTGAGGGCGCTTGGGTTTTTTGTTTATGAGCAGTTCTTC	CASSQVRALGFFVYEQFF
TRBJ2-5	TRBD1	once	TRBV7-9	TGTGCCAGCAGCTTTCCCCGACAGGGGAAGATGGAGACCCAGTACTTC	CASSFPRQGKMETQYF
TRBJ1-2	TRBD1	-	TRBV5-1	TGCGCCAGCAGACCCGGGACAGGGGTGAGAGAGTATGGCTACACCTTC	CASRPGTGVREYGYTF
TRBJ2-5	TRBD2	-	TRBV18	TGTGCCAGCTCGACGGGACTAGCGGGGGCAGAGGAGACCCAGTACTTC	CASSTGLAGAEETQYF
TRBJ2-2	-	-	TRBV21-1	TGTGCCCTCGAGGCCAAGGCTTCACTAGTGTTGGTCGGGGAGCTGTTTTTT	CALEAKASLVLVGELFF
TRBJ1-5	-	-	TRBV28	TGTGCCAGCAGCGAATGGGCGCCGCCCCAGCATTTT	CASSEWAPPQHF
TRBJ2-5	TRBD1	once	TRBV6-1	TGTGCCAGCAGTGAAACCTCGACAGGGTGGGAGACCCAGTACTTC	CASSETSTGWETQYF
TRBJ2-3	-	-	TRBV5-1	TGCGCCAGCAGCTTGGCCGGCAGGTCCACGCAGTATTTT	CASSLAGRSTQYF
TRBJ2-5	TRBD1	once	TRBV29-1	TGCAGCGTTGAAGAAGACCGGGACAGGGTATTTCCAGAGACCCAGTACTTC	CSVEEDRDRVFPETQYF
TRBJ1-1	TRBD1	-	TRBV15	TGTGCCACCAGCAGCTACGGGACAGGGGGGAACACTGAAGCTTTCTTT	CATSSYGTGGNTEAFF
TRBJ1-6	TRBD1	-	TRBV5-5	TGTGCCAGCAGCTTGGGGGACAGGAACAATTCACCCCTCCACTTT	CASSLGDRNNSPLHF
TRBJ2-1	-	-	TRBV4-1	TGCGCCAGCAGCCAAGAATCTGGTCGGGCGGAGGTGGACAATGAGCAGTTCTTC	CASSQESGRAEVDNEQFF
TRBJ1-6	TRBD1	-	TRBV5-1	TGCGCCAGCAGGCCGCCGGGACAGGAAAATTCACCCCTCCACTTT	CASRPPGQENSPLHF
TRBJ2-7	-	-	TRBV28	TGTGCCGCGCGGGGCAGCAACTACGAGCAGTACTTC	CAARGSNYEQYF
TRBJ2-3	TRBD1	-	TRBV28	TGTGCCAGCATAGGGGGCGCGAATACGCAGTATTTT	CASIGGANTQYF
TRBJ2-1	-	-	TRBV5-4	TGTGCCAGCAGCGGCCAAGAATACAATGAGCAGTTCTTC	CASSGQEYNEQFF
TRBJ2-7	TRBD2	-	TRBV7-9	TGTGCCAGCAGCTCAAACAGCGGGAGAGCGGACGAGCAGTACTTC	CASSSNSGRADEQYF
TRBJ2-1	TRBD2	-	TRBV5-8	TGTGCCAGCAGCCGGGGACTAGCGGTCTACAATGAGCAGTTCTTC	CASSRGLAVYNEQFF
TRBJ2-3	-	once	TRBV14	TGTGCCAGCAGCCGCTTTGGGGAAACAGGTTCGGATACGCAGTATTTT	CASSRFGETGSDTQYF
TRBJ1-2	-	-	TRBV6-1	TGTGCCAGCAGTGAAAATTGGCTTAACAGGGAAAGAGGTGGCTACACCTTC	CASSENWLNRERGGYTF
TRBJ2-7	TRBD1	-	TRBV5-6	TGTGCCAGCAGCTTGGGGACAGGGCTCTCCTACGAGCAGTACTTC	CASSLGTGLSYEQYF
TRBJ2-7	TRBD1	-	TRBV5-1	TGCGCCAGCAGCTTACAGGGGGACGTATCCTACGAGCAGTACTTC	CASSLQGDVSYEQYF
TRBJ1-1	TRBD1	-	TRBV6-1	TGTGCCAGCAGTCCTTGGACAGGGGGCAGCGGAACTTTCTTT	CASSPWTGGSGTFF
TRBJ2-7	TRBD1	-	TRBV5-1	TGCGCCAGCAGCCTCGACAGGGTAAGGTACGAGCAGTACTTC	CASSLDRVRYEQYF
TRBJ1-6	TRBD1	-	TRBV27	TGTGCCAGCAGCCCCGGGACAGGGACCTCACCCCTCCACTTT	CASSPGTGTSPLHF
TRBJ1-2	TRBD1	many	TRBV5-1	TGCGCCAGCAGCGAGGCTGGACAGGGCGAAGGCTACACCTTC	CASSEAGQGEGYTF
TRBJ2-3	TRBD2	-	TRBV5-1	TGCGCCAGCAGTAACCGGGAGGCGGGGGTGTACACAGATACGCAGTATTTT	CASSNREAGVYTDTQYF
TRBJ2-3	TRBD2	-	TRBV28	TGTGCCAGCAGTTTTAGGGTGGGGCTAGCGGGGGGGGGAGACACAGATACGCAGTATTTT	CASSFRVGLAGGGDTDTQYF
TRBJ1-4	-	-	TRBV5-6	TGTGCCAGCAGCTCCCCCGGTAATGAAAAACTGTTTTTT	CASSSPGNEKLFF
TRBJ1-4	TRBD1	once	TRBV2	TGTGCCAGCAGCCAGGGACAGGGGGGTTATGAAAAACTGTTTTTT	CASSQGQGGYEKLFF
TRBJ1-2	TRBD1	-	TRBV7-8	TGTGCCAGCAGCCCTCGCACCGGGACAGGATTATATGGCTACACCTTC	CASSPRTGTGLYGYTF
TRBJ2-1	-	-	TRBV7-6	TGTGCCAGCAGCTTAGTTTTCCAGAGCGCGAATGAGCAGTTCTTC	CASSLVFQSANEQFF
TRBJ2-3	TRBD2	-	TRBV7-2	TGTGCCAGCAGCTTAGCACTAGCGGGAGCGGTGGATACGCAGTATTTT	CASSLALAGAVDTQYF
TRBJ1-1	-	-	TRBV5-1	TGCGCCAGCAGCTCAGCGGGGGCCGGGGGCACTGAAGCTTTCTTT	CASSSAGAGGTEAFF
TRBJ1-2	-	-	TRBV9	TGTGCCAGCAGCGTAGGAGAGGGGAGGTATGGCTACACCTTC	CASSVGEGRYGYTF
TRBJ2-7	TRBD1	-	TRBV4-1	TGCGCCAGCAGCCAAGAGGAGACAGGGGGCTACGAGCAGTACTTC	CASSQEETGGYEQYF